The T cell receptor beta chain under discussion was sequenced for a study of T cell responses to AZD1222 COVID-19 vaccine. The study's findings and limits: White British donors predominated, females outnumbered males, and clonal diversity was possibly underestimated.

The data were produced by immunoSEQ multiplex PCR, yet TCRdb's version contains in-frame clones alone and is incomplete. The sample has over 120,000 clones; around nine tenths are singletons. The sample holds a few counts of this clone. The antigen is unknown. This CDR3 spans 16 amino acids. Deletions cut 0 bases from V and 0 bases from J, with 9 bases between. Germline-derived CDR1 and CDR2 are MNHEY and SVGAGI. The gene calls are TRBV6-5 and TRBJ1-5; D may be TRBD1 (6 bases). Specimen: peripheral blood, collected on day 0 of AZD1222 vaccination. This sequence originates from an adult in good health. The CDR3 sequence is CASSYSWTDSNQPQHF. In DNA form, the CDR3 reads TGTGCCAGCAGTTACTCATGGACAGATAGCAATCAGCCCCAGCATTTT.